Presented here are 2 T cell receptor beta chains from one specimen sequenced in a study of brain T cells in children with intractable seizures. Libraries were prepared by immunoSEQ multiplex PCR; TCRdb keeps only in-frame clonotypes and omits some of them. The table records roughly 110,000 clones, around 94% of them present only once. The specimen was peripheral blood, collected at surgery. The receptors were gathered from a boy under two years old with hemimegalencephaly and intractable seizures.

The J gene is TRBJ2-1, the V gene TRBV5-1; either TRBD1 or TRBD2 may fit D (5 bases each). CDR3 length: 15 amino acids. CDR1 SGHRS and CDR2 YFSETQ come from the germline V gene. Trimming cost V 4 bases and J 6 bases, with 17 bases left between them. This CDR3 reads CASSPGLSAFNEQFF. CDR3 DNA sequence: TGCGCCAGCAGCCCGGGGCTTTCAGCCTTCAATGAGCAGTTCTTC.

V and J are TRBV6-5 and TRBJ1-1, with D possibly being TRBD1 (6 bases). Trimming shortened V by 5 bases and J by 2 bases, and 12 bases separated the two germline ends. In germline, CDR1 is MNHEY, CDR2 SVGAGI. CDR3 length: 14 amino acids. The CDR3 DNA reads TGTGCCAGCAGTCCCGGACAGATAAACACTGAAGCTTTCTTT. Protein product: CASSPGQINTEAFF.